A single sample is the source of the 23 T cell receptor beta chains below, sequenced in a study of T cell repertoires in cytomegalovirus infection. Their recognized antigens are unknown. TCRdb reanalysed the reads using MiXCR and keeps one entry per CDR3 protein. This table holds 750,000 to 900,000 distinct CDR3 sequences, 29% found once. The specimen comprised cultured CD8+ T cells from PBMCs, sampled from culture after CMV antigen stimulation. These receptors all stem from a human donor in good health (CMV status not recorded). Some clones in this sample may be carry-over from other donors' samples.

The table lists this clonotype with many counts. This chain uses TRBV7-9 with TRBJ2-1; D not certain. The CDR3 is 14 amino acids. Germline values: CDR1 SEHNR, CDR2 FQNEAQ (reference sequence). Between the trimmed V and J ends, which lost 4 bases and 15 bases, there was a span of 22 bases. The DNA of the CDR3 is TGTGCCAGCAGCTCCTCAAGCTACACCTTTGAACGGTTCTTC. Residues: CASSSSSYTFERFF.

This clonotype has ten or more counts. The chain uses TRBV7-2 and TRBJ2-7; TRBD1 is a possible D gene (6 bases). This CDR3 comprises 23 residues. Germline V gene sequence: CDR1 SGHTA, CDR2 FQGNSA. V dropped 2 bases and J dropped 0 bases, with 35 bases sitting between them. This CDR3 is CASSLWPPGSNRANDHRSYEQYF. The DNA of the CDR3 is TGTGCCAGCAGCTTATGGCCTCCCGGGTCCAACAGGGCGAACGACCACCGCTCCTACGAGCAGTACTTC. The full variable domain, in which reference TRBV7-2 and TRBJ2-7 provide the parts outside the CDR3, is GAGVSQSPSNKVTEKGKDVELRCDPISGHTALYWYRQSLGQGLEFLIYFQGNSAPDKSGLPSDRFSAERTGGSVSTLTIQRTQQEDSAVYLCASSLWPPGSNRANDHRSYEQYFGPGTRLTVT.

With regard to this clonotype: This may be a read error: a much more frequent sequence differs by one nucleotide. The rearrangement joins TRBV7-6 to TRBJ2-2, with 9 bases lining up with TRBD2. Germline V gene sequence: CDR1 SGHVS, CDR2 FNYEAQ. The CDR3 sequence is 19 residues long. V dropped 4 bases and J dropped 7; count of bases not matched to a gene: 19. In DNA form, the CDR3 reads TGTGCCAGCAGCTCTTTAATCATAGCGGGGGATGAATACGGCGGGGAGCTGTTTTTT. This encodes CASSSLIIAGDEYGGELFF.

The gene calls are TRBV4-1 and TRBJ1-5; 12 bases are a match to TRBD1. Trimming removed 4 bases from V and 1 base from J; junction bases left unmatched: 5. CDR3 size: 17 residues. CDR1 is MGHRA, CDR2 YSYEKL, per germline. The CDR3 sequence is CASSPKGQGASNQPQHF. Written as DNA, the CDR3 is TGCGCCAGCAGCCCCAAGGGACAGGGGGCAAGCAATCAGCCCCAGCATTTT.

This chain uses TRBV5-5 with TRBJ1-6; a weak D match, TRBD1 (5 bases). Germline V gene lookup returns CDR1 SGHKS and CDR2 YYEKEE (reference sequence). Between the trimmed V and J ends, which lost 2 bases and 8 bases, there was a span of 11 bases. The CDR3 consists of 14 residues. In nucleotides, the CDR3 is TGTGCCAGCAGCTTATTAAGGGGCGATTCACCCCTCCACTTT. It encodes CASSLLRGDSPLHF.

This clonotype was observed a few times. The chain carries TRBV12-5 and TRBJ2-3; 7 nucleotides match TRBD1. This CDR3 contains 17 residues. Trimming cost V 0 bases and J 2 bases; bases outside gene matches: 8. Germline assignment: CDR1 LGHNT and CDR2 FRNRAP. CDR3 residues: CASGLVGQLRDTDTQYF. CDR3 DNA: TGTGCTAGTGGTTTGGTGGGACAGCTCAGAGACACAGATACGCAGTATTTT.

This clonotype was counted a single time. This rearrangement joins TRBV19 to TRBJ2-2; D perhaps matches TRBD1 (6 bases). This CDR3 is built from 15 residues. V was cut by 6 bases and J by 2 bases, with 13 bases left in between. The germline V gene encodes CDR1 LNHDA and CDR2 SQIVND (reference sequence). The CDR3 loop is CASRTWTDNTGELFF. Here the CDR3 DNA reads TGTGCCAGTAGGACCTGGACAGATAACACCGGGGAGCTGTTTTTT. The whole variable domain, remainder taken from reference TRBV19 and TRBJ2-2, is DGGITQSPKYLFRKEGQNVTLSCEQNLNHDAMYWYRQDPGQGLRLIYYSQIVNDFQKGDIAEGYSVSREKKESFPLTVTSAQKNPTAFYLCASRTWTDNTGELFFGEGSRLTVL.

This clonotype was found once. The chain carries TRBV11-2 and TRBJ1-1, with a weak D call TRBD1 (6 bases). V lost 6 bases to trimming and J lost 7 bases, with 15 bases between them. The CDR3 has 13 residues. From germline, CDR1 is SGHAT and CDR2 FQNNGV. CDR3 sequence reads: CASSGTGTHEAFF. The CDR3 DNA follows: TGTGCCAGCAGTGGGACCGGGACACATGAAGCTTTCTTT.

This clonotype was detected a few times. The rearrangement joins TRBV12-5 to TRBJ2-1; D unclear. V lost 4 bases and J 4 bases, leaving 14 bases between the germline ends. This CDR3 is 15 amino acids long. Germline CDR1 and CDR2: LGHNT and FRNRAP. The CDR3 spells CASGSTDRLYNEQFF. The CDR3 bases are TGTGCTAGTGGTTCGACGGACCGTTTATACAATGAGCAGTTCTTC.

This clonotype has ten or more counts. The CDR3 bases are TGTGCCAGCAGCTCTAGGGGGCCAGCGGGGGGCCTAAAGAGCTCCTACAATGAGCAGTTCTTC. It encodes CASSSRGPAGGLKSSYNEQFF. The V and J genes are TRBV7-9 and TRBJ2-1, with 9 bases lining up with TRBD2. The CDR3 length is 21 residues. The germline V gene has CDR1 SEHNR and CDR2 FQNEAQ (reference sequence). J was trimmed by 0 bases and V by 4 bases; bases with no gene match: 19.

The V and J genes are TRBV4-3 and TRBJ1-1, with D hard to call. Germline V CDR1 and CDR2: LGHNA, YSLEER. This CDR3 spans 15 amino acids. V lost 0 bases and J lost 3, with 11 bases in between. CDR3 loop: CASSQEGVEDTEAFF. DNA of the CDR3: TGCGCCAGCAGCCAAGAGGGAGTGGAAGACACTGAAGCTTTCTTT.

The sample holds many counts of this clonotype. The rearrangement links TRBV7-6 to TRBJ1-2; perhaps TRBD1 as D (6 bases). Germline V gene data show CDR1 as SGHVS and CDR2 as FNYEAQ. The CDR3 length is 15 residues. The V end lost 5 bases, the J end lost 1 base, and 14 bases lay between the germline ends. CDR3 nucleotides: TGTGCCAGCAGCCGGACAGTTGATTATAACTATGGCTACACCTTC. Translation gives CASSRTVDYNYGYTF. The full variable domain, completed using reference TRBV7-6 and TRBJ1-2, is GAGVSQSPRYKVTKRGQDVALRCDPISGHVSLYWYRQALGQGPEFLTYFNYEAQQDKSGLPNDRFSAERPEGSISTLTIQRTEQRDSAMYRCASSRTVDYNYGYTFGSGTRLTVV.

The chain recombines TRBV7-8 with TRBJ1-1; maybe TRBD1 (5 bases). With 0 bases removed from V and 0 bases from J, the gap between germline ends came to 14 bases. CDR1 SGHVS and CDR2 FQNEAQ come from the germline V gene. The CDR3 sequence is 17 residues long. The CDR3 DNA sequence: TGTGCCAGCAGCTTAGCGATGGGACCGGGAATGAACACTGAAGCTTTCTTT. Protein product: CASSLAMGPGMNTEAFF.

This rearrangement joins TRBV4-1 to TRBJ1-4; 9 bases line up with TRBD1. The trim removed 0 bases at V and 5 bases at J, leaving 16 bases unmatched. The germline gives CDR1 MGHRA, CDR2 YSYEKL. The CDR3 totals 20 residues. CDR3 DNA sequence: TGCGCCAGCAGCCAAGAAAGGGACAGGGCGAGATGGGACCGAAATGAAAAACTGTTTTTT. Its translation: CASSQERDRARWDRNEKLFF.

This clonotype was recorded a few times. The chain carries TRBV6-6 and TRBJ1-5, with unresolved D. Germline V gene data show CDR1 as MNHNY and CDR2 as SVGAGI (reference sequence). Trimming left V 6 bases short and J 2 bases short, with 14 bases between. The CDR3 extends over 15 amino acids. CDR3 DNA sequence: TGTGCCAGCAGCAGCGGAGGTACGGGCAATCAGCCCCAGCATTTT. This encodes CASSSGGTGNQPQHF.

V is TRBV11-1 and J is TRBJ2-3, with 7 bases matching TRBD2. Germline loops: CDR1 SGHAT, CDR2 FQDESV (reference sequence). This CDR3 spans 16 amino acids. Trimming took 1 base from V and 2 from J; bases not matched to a gene: 6. Here the CDR3 reads CASSLERDYHTDTQYF. CDR3 nucleotides: TGTGCCAGCAGCTTAGAGCGGGACTACCACACAGATACGCAGTATTTT. The entire variable domain, with the rest obtained from reference TRBV11-1 and TRBJ2-3, is as follows: EAEVAQSPRYKITEKSQAVAFWCDPISGHATLYWYRQILGQGPELLVQFQDESVVDDSQLPKDRFSAERLKGVDSTLKIQPAELGDSAMYLCASSLERDYHTDTQYFGPGTRLTVL.

Of note for this clonotype: A read error is possible here, since a much larger clone lies one base away. V is TRBV7-9 and J is TRBJ1-1; D gene ambiguous. V lost 2 bases and J lost 3, with 7 bases in between. The germline gives CDR1 SEHNR, CDR2 FQNEAQ (reference sequence). The CDR3 loop spans 13 amino acids. The CDR3 sequence: CASSLRLDTEAFF. The CDR3, as DNA: TGTGCCAGCAGCTTACGTTTGGACACTGAAGCTTTCTTT.

The chain couples TRBV12-3 or TRBV12-4 to TRBJ2-5; TRBD2 is a possible D gene (6 bases). The CDR3 totals 12 residues. The germline V and J ends were trimmed by 8 bases and 5 bases, with 12 bases remaining between them. Written as DNA, the CDR3 is TGTGCCAGCTCCGGGGGAGACGAGACCCAGTACTTC. Translating it yields CASSGGDETQYF.

The chain links TRBV27 to TRBJ1-1; no definite D call. Between the trimmed V and J ends, which lost 3 bases and 0 bases, there was a span of 11 bases. The germline V gene encodes CDR1 MNHEY and CDR2 SMNVEV (reference sequence). CDR3 length: 15 residues. The DNA for the CDR3 is TGTGCCAGCAGTTTTGGCGTACCCATGAACACTGAAGCTTTCTTT. This encodes CASSFGVPMNTEAFF.

The chain employs TRBV7-2 and TRBJ1-6; D gene unclear. The CDR3 has 15 residues. The germline V and J ends were trimmed by 1 base and 10 bases, with 14 bases remaining between them. Germline V gives CDR1 SGHTA, CDR2 FQGNSA. The CDR3 sequence is CASSLGSGVVSPLHF. The CDR3 DNA is TGTGCCAGCAGCTTAGGTTCCGGGGTAGTGTCACCCCTCCACTTT.

This clonotype was counted ten times or more. The V and J genes are TRBV6-6 and TRBJ2-1; TRBD1 agrees at 11 bases. V lost 2 bases, J lost 9 bases, and 9 bases stayed unmatched. The CDR3 runs 16 residues. CDR1 is MNHNY, CDR2 SVGAGI, per germline (reference sequence). CDR3 loop: CASSYPTGQGEGEQFF. CDR3 nucleotide sequence: TGTGCCAGCAGTTACCCCACGGGACAGGGGGAGGGTGAGCAGTTCTTC.

The chain links TRBV15 to TRBJ1-2, with D tentatively TRBD1 (6 bases). V lost 4 bases, J lost 3 bases, and 21 bases lay in between. The CDR3 contains 17 residues. The germline gives CDR1 LNHNV, CDR2 YYDKDF (reference sequence). CDR3 protein: CATSTLSFQTGYYGYTF. DNA of the CDR3: TGTGCCACCAGCACCCTCTCCTTTCAAACAGGGTACTATGGCTACACCTTC.

In this sample, this clonotype turned up a few times. V usage is TRBV9 and J usage is TRBJ2-1; maybe TRBD2 (6 bases). This CDR3 comprises 14 residues. V lost 0 bases and J 8 bases, leaving 12 bases between the germline ends. Germline CDR1 reads SGDLS; CDR2 reads YYNGEE. DNA for the CDR3: TGTGCCAGCAGCGTAGGCGGACGCGGGGATGAGCAGTTCTTC. It is translated as CASSVGGRGDEQFF.